This T cell receptor (beta chain) derives from a study of PD-1 blockade in mismatch repair-deficient tumors. Study details: Patients had eleven to twelve mismatch repair-deficient cancer types, all previously treated and progressing.

Profiling relied on immunoSEQ multiplex PCR, and the TCRdb table lists in-frame clones only, not all of them. The table lists about 68,000 clones, around 73% of them singletons, with roughly 5.1% in the top ten. Trimming removed 6 bases from V and 7 bases from J, with 9 bases in between. The germline gives CDR1 DFQATT, CDR2 SNEGSKA (reference sequence). The CDR3 consists of 11 residues. Every patient had mismatch repair deficiency by PCR or immunohistochemistry. A few pembrolizumab responders had their TCRs sequenced. Details on this clone: Its antigen is as yet unknown.

Study results and caveats: Tumor-resident clones, often undetectable pretreatment in blood, expanded then contracted after pembrolizumab.

The J gene is TRBJ2-2, the V gene TRBV20-1, with D perhaps TRBD2 (6 bases). Specimen: peripheral blood, collected 2 weeks after starting pembrolizumab. The sequence came from an adult with mismatch repair-deficient cancer. The CDR3 nucleotides read TGCAGTGCCAGACTAGTCGGGGAGCTGTTTTTT. It yields the protein CSARLVGELFF.